This T cell receptor (beta chain) was captured by sequencing in a study of immune cell composition in non-small cell lung cancer. Study outcomes and limitations: Smoking pack-years did not significantly correlate with tumour TCR-beta clonality. Adenocarcinomas with higher top tumour-associated clone frequency had more reactive TILs.

With respect to this clone: The antigen is not known.

The method was immunoSEQ multiplex PCR; TCRdb's version includes in-frame clones alone and lacks a portion of them. The table includes about 2,700 clones, about 76% detected once. The CDR3 totals 16 residues. Trimming at V came to 4 bases and at J to 8 bases, leaving 9 bases not matched to a gene. Germline CDR1 is LNHDA and CDR2 is SQIVND (reference sequence). The TCR originated in a human donor with non-small cell lung cancer. This chain uses TRBV19 with TRBJ2-1, with TRBD2 matching 12 bases. Sequenced sample: lung tumor tissue. The CDR3 here is CASSKSSGGASDEQFF. For the CDR3, the DNA is TGTGCCAGTAGTAAGTCTAGCGGGGGGGCCTCCGATGAGCAGTTCTTC.